Sequencing of this T cell receptor beta chain was carried out in a study of blood T cell repertoires in COVID-19 (dated by TCRdb to 2020 to 2021). In the study overall: Samples from collaborators originated in the United States, Italy and Spain and spanned both the acute and convalescent phases of COVID-19. The prospective study material was composed of cDNA or gDNA derived from T cells, B-cell-depleted T cells, or PBMCs. Subjects who had been exposed to COVID-19, were actively infected with it, or had recovered from it provided the deeply sampled blood TCRbeta repertoires that made up the dataset. A freely available public database, intended as a resource for researchers studying the immune response to SARS-CoV-2, is where the repertoires were released. Samples were obtained from the ongoing ImmuneRACE study (first 160 participants) and from some 1,300 subjects provided by 6 global collaborators. A de-identified subject ID, COVID-19 status, age in years and sex were almost always included in the sample metadata. Where available, HLA class I and class II types were taken from metadata supplied by the sample provider and were not determined by assay-based typing.

The full study reports these points: How much clinical and demographic metadata was included differed by source and by participant, and the metadata was provided uncurated.

TCRbeta CDR3 regions were amplified from genomic DNA using the immunoSEQ Assay, a bias-controlled multiplex PCR. Turning to the authors' computational methods: The number of nucleated cells in each sample was estimated by amplification of reference gene primers within the assay. Sequence reads were collapsed and filtered to measure the absolute abundance of every unique TCRbeta CDR3 rearrangement. Productive Simpson clonality was computed per sample as the square root of Simpson's diversity index over productive rearrangements. TCRdb re-hosts the immuneACCESS table, in-frame sequences only. Its copies lack some clones; in the studies checked, an unresolved V gene accounts for under half of them, and the cause for the rest is not known. V and J calls and clone size are given by that table; D and trimming were obtained from the DNA. The sample table contains some 260,000 clones; only one count was recorded for around nine tenths of them. In total, the top ten clones hold around 1.5% of the sample.

Whole blood was collected in K2EDTA tubes by collaborating institutions according to the institutions' own protocols. For TCRbeta analysis, collaborators shipped samples as frozen whole blood, isolated PBMCs, or DNA extracted from either of those sample types. V is reduced by 0 bases and J by 6 bases, leaving a spacing of 12 bases between them. CDR1 SGHTS and CDR2 YDEGEE are derived from the germline V gene. From the cysteine up to the phenylalanine, the CDR3 has a length of 14 residues. Just the 42-base CDR3 DNA is kept, in frame starting at base 1. Concerning this clone itself: It lacks a known antigen. No base quality information exists; no much larger clone differs at one position.

The sequenced material came from peripheral blood. The clonotype was recovered from a man older than 75 with acute or convalescent COVID-19. The chain uses TRBV5-8 and TRBJ2-5, with a weak D call of TRBD1 (6 bases match). The CDR3 here reads CASSLDTGRKTQYF. The bases read TGTGCCAGCAGCTTGGACACAGGGCGCAAGACCCAGTACTTC.